A single sample gave rise to the 26 T cell receptor beta chains below, sequenced in a study of T cell responses to AZD1222 COVID-19 vaccine. Produced via immunoSEQ multiplex PCR; TCRdb's table is partial and in-frame only. This sample has approximately 76,000 clones, with 88% found just once. The specimen comprised peripheral blood, sampled on day 0 of AZD1222 vaccination. The origin of the receptors is an adult in good health.

The chain is built from TRBV7-3 and TRBJ2-3, with 8 bases lining up with TRBD2. The V gene's germline CDR1 is SGHTA and CDR2 FQGTGA. The junction had 1 base not matched to a gene; V was cut back by 5 bases and J by 0 bases. The length of the CDR3 is 14 residues. CDR3 sequence (DNA): TGTGCCAGCAGCCCGGGAGGGAGCACAGATACGCAGTATTTT. Amino acid sequence: CASSPGGSTDTQYF.

The gene calls are TRBV6-1 and TRBJ2-3; a weak D match, TRBD2 (6 bases). V lost 2 bases to trimming and J lost 1 base, with 10 bases between them. Germline lookup yields CDR1 MNHNS and CDR2 SASEGT. The CDR3 loop spans 15 amino acids. The CDR3 DNA follows: TGTGCCAGCAGTGAAAGCGGGCTCGGCACAGATACGCAGTATTTT. Its translation is CASSESGLGTDTQYF.

The sample holds one count of this clone. The V call is TRBV7-2, the J call TRBJ1-3, with D hard to call. Germline assignment: CDR1 SGHTA and CDR2 FQGNSA. V lost 6 bases to trimming and J lost 1 base, with 13 bases between them. The CDR3 sequence is 15 residues long. CDR3 amino acids: CASRNPGDSGNTIYF. The CDR3 DNA sequence: TGTGCCAGCAGGAACCCAGGAGATTCTGGAAACACCATATATTTT. The whole variable domain, filled in from reference TRBV7-2 and TRBJ1-3, reads GAGVSQSPSNKVTEKGKDVELRCDPISGHTALYWYRQSLGQGLEFLIYFQGNSAPDKSGLPSDRFSAERTGGSVSTLTIQRTQQEDSAVYLCASRNPGDSGNTIYFGEGSWLTVV.

The genes are TRBV6-6 and TRBJ2-7; unclear D gene. Germline CDR1 reads MNHNY; CDR2 reads SVGAGI (reference sequence). The ends were cut back, 3 bases at V and 2 bases at J, with 8 bases in the middle. The CDR3 runs to 13 residues. CDR3 in DNA: TGTGCCAGCAGTTATCCTGGAACCTACGAGCAGTACTTC. Translating it yields CASSYPGTYEQYF.

V usage is TRBV25-1 and J usage is TRBJ1-6, with 10 bases lining up with TRBD1. From germline, CDR1 is MGHDK and CDR2 SYGVNS. The CDR3 is 14 amino acids. V trimming: 6 bases; J trimming: 8 bases; junction bases outside the gene matches: 4. Here the CDR3 reads CASRTGTGDSPLHF. In DNA form, the CDR3 reads TGTGCCAGCAGAACCGGGACAGGGGATTCACCCCTCCACTTT.

The chain couples TRBV27 to TRBJ1-1; D is undetermined. The CDR3 runs to 18 residues. Trimming stripped 3 bases from V and 0 bases from J, with 20 bases between. Germline CDR1 is MNHEY and CDR2 is SMNVEV (reference sequence). For the CDR3, the DNA is TGTGCCAGCAGTTTTGCCCCCCTTGAGCGGCATATGAACACTGAAGCTTTCTTT. This translates into CASSFAPLERHMNTEAFF.

This clone has just one count. The chain links TRBV6-4 to TRBJ2-7, with D hard to call. Germline V gives CDR1 MRHNA, CDR2 SNTAGT. The CDR3 is made up of 13 amino acids. Trimming cost V 4 bases and J 3 bases, with 10 bases left between them. Here the CDR3 DNA reads TGTGCCAGCAGTGCCGGACGAGGCTACGAGCAGTACTTC. Translated, it gives CASSAGRGYEQYF.

This chain joins TRBV4-3 and TRBJ1-5; D gene uncertain. Germline values: CDR1 LGHNA, CDR2 YSLEER. The CDR3 has 15 residues. Between the trimmed V and J ends, which lost 0 bases and 4 bases, there was a span of 10 bases. CDR3 DNA: TGCGCCAGCAGCCAAGACGGGATTTATAATCAGCCCCAGCATTTT. Translation: CASSQDGIYNQPQHF.

This clone was observed a single time. J is TRBJ2-3 and V is TRBV20-1; the D is unclear. The CDR3 is 14 residues long. CDR1 and CDR2 from the germline V gene are DFQATT and SNEGSKA (reference sequence). Trimming pared 3 bases from V and 4 bases from J, leaving 14 bases between. CDR3 bases: TGCAGTGCTAGTCCCCTATCCCGGCCAGATACGCAGTATTTT. Translated, it gives CSASPLSRPDTQYF.

As for this clone: The sample has other DNA sequences that encode this CDR3 too. This rearrangement joins TRBV6-5 to TRBJ1-1, with a possible D match to TRBD1 (5 bases). The V gene lost 8 bases and the J gene lost 2 bases, with 15 bases spanning the gap. The germline V gene has CDR1 MNHEY and CDR2 SVGAGI. The CDR3 contains 14 residues. The CDR3: CASSRNQGNTEAFF. CDR3 coding DNA: TGTGCCAGCTCCAGGAACCAGGGTAACACTGAAGCTTTCTTT.

CDR3 coding DNA: TGCGCCAGCAGCAGAGGAGTCGGGTTCTCTGGAAACACCATATATTTT. Amino acids: CASSRGVGFSGNTIYF. The chain recombines TRBV5-1 with TRBJ1-3; D gene uncertain. The CDR3 runs to 16 residues. Germline V CDR1 and CDR2: SGHRS, YFSETQ. V lost 4 bases and J lost 0, with 14 bases in between.

Here the CDR3 reads CASSQGAGAWTEAFF. The DNA for the CDR3 is TGTGCCAGCAGCCAAGGGGCGGGGGCATGGACTGAAGCTTTCTTT. This chain links TRBV3-1 (or the pseudogene TRBV3-2) with TRBJ1-1, with D perhaps TRBD1 (6 bases). The germline V and J ends were trimmed by 1 base and 5 bases, with 14 bases remaining between them. CDR1 is LGHDT and CDR2 is YNNKEL in the germline V gene (reference sequence). The CDR3 consists of 15 residues.

The chain carries TRBV27 and TRBJ1-5; D not resolved. The CDR3 has 14 residues. V was cut by 4 bases and J by 0 bases, with 7 bases left in between. CDR1 and CDR2 from the germline V gene are MNHEY and SMNVEV (reference sequence). CDR3 in amino acids: CASSSRNSNQPQHF. DNA for the CDR3: TGTGCCAGCAGTTCTCGTAATAGCAATCAGCCCCAGCATTTT.

The chain links TRBV5-1 to TRBJ1-6; TRBD1 matches at 8 bases. The CDR3 is made up of 16 amino acids. The germline V gene has CDR1 SGHRS and CDR2 YFSETQ. The junction had 16 bases not matched to a gene; V was cut back by 4 bases and J by 13 bases. CDR3 in amino acids: CASSQGQVGRHRPLHF. CDR3 DNA sequence: TGCGCCAGCAGCCAGGGACAGGTGGGCCGGCATCGTCCCCTCCACTTT.

This sequence joins TRBV7-9 and TRBJ2-1; D not resolved. V was clipped by 8 bases and J by 7 bases, with 6 bases between them. From germline, CDR1 is SEHNR and CDR2 FQNEAQ (reference sequence). The CDR3 has 10 amino acids. The CDR3 nucleotides read TGTGCCAGCGGGGTTAATGAGCAGTTCTTC. This gives the protein CASGVNEQFF.

The V call is TRBV30, the J call TRBJ2-1; TRBD1 might be the D (6 bases). The V and J ends lost 4 bases and 13 bases respectively, with 14 bases between them. Germline CDR1 is GTSNPN and CDR2 is SVGIG (reference sequence). The CDR3 totals 11 residues. The CDR3 loop is CAWTPGRGQFF. Here the CDR3 DNA reads TGTGCCTGGACCCCCGGCAGGGGCCAGTTCTTC.

The chain employs TRBV29-1 and TRBJ2-1; no firm D call. The CDR3 totals 13 residues. Deletions cut 8 bases from V and 3 bases from J, with 14 bases between. Germline V lookup: CDR1 SQVTM, CDR2 ANQGSEA. CDR3 coding DNA: TGCAGCACTTCTTCTGCACACTACAATGAGCAGTTCTTC. Its translation: CSTSSAHYNEQFF.

The V call is TRBV27, the J call TRBJ1-1; D remains unclear. Germline lookup yields CDR1 MNHEY and CDR2 SMNVEV (reference sequence). This CDR3 spans 14 amino acids. The V gene lost 2 bases and the J gene lost 1 base, with 8 bases spanning the gap. For the CDR3, the DNA is TGTGCCAGCAGTTTAAGTGACTGGAACACTGAAGCTTTCTTT. Translation gives CASSLSDWNTEAFF.

The chain links TRBV28 to TRBJ1-1, with a tentative D call TRBD1 (5 bases). Germline V lookup: CDR1 MDHEN, CDR2 SYDVKM. V lost 6 bases and J 5 bases, leaving 16 bases between the germline ends. The CDR3 totals 14 residues. The CDR3 sequence is CASRTTAGVTEAFF. The CDR3 nucleotides are TGTGCCAGCAGGACGACAGCGGGTGTTACTGAAGCTTTCTTT.

The chain employs TRBV11-2 and TRBJ1-5; 10 positions agree with TRBD1. With V trimmed by 4 bases and J by 7 bases, 1 base remained unmatched. CDR1 and CDR2 from the germline V gene are SGHAT and FQNNGV. The CDR3 is 13 residues long. In nucleotides, the CDR3 is TGTGCCAGCAGCTCGGACAGGGGGCAGCCCCAGCATTTT. It specifies CASSSDRGQPQHF.

V is TRBV9 and J is TRBJ2-1; D is uncertain. Germline assignment: CDR1 SGDLS and CDR2 YYNGEE. The CDR3 has 15 residues. V was clipped by 3 bases and J by 8 bases, with 18 bases between them. CDR3 residues: CASSGRPWAVDEQFF. The CDR3 bases are TGTGCCAGCAGCGGAAGGCCTTGGGCCGTGGATGAGCAGTTCTTC. The entire variable domain, with the rest obtained from reference TRBV9 and TRBJ2-1, is as follows: DSGVTQTPKHLITATGQRVTLRCSPRSGDLSVYWYQQSLDQGLQFLIQYYNGEERAKGNILERFSAQQFPDLHSELNLSSLELGDSALYFCASSGRPWAVDEQFFGPGTRLTVL.

The chain is built from TRBV27 and TRBJ2-1; TRBD2 aligns across 11 bases. The ends lost 3 bases at V and 6 bases at J; junction bases unmatched: 4. The CDR3 has 15 residues. Germline V CDR1 and CDR2: MNHEY, SMNVEV (reference sequence). In nucleotides, the CDR3 is TGTGCCAGCAGTTTTAGCGGGAGGGCGGGCAATGAGCAGTTCTTC. Translation: CASSFSGRAGNEQFF.

The rearrangement joins TRBV5-4 to TRBJ2-7; D is perhaps TRBD1 or TRBD2 (6 bases each). This CDR3 has 14 amino acids. V lost 0 bases, J lost 9 bases, and 16 bases lay in between. CDR1 and CDR2 from the germline V gene are SGHNT and YYREEE (reference sequence). The CDR3 reads CASSLGAAGGGQYF. CDR3 coding DNA: TGTGCCAGCAGCTTGGGGGCGGCCGGGGGCGGGCAGTACTTC.

This chain links TRBV19 with TRBJ2-7; 8 bases line up with TRBD1. The V and J ends lost 8 bases and 3 bases, in that order; junction bases with no gene match: 3. The germline CDR1 and CDR2 sequences are LNHDA and SQIVND (reference sequence). This CDR3 region has 12 residues. The CDR3 nucleotides are TGTGCCAGTGCTGGACAGGGCTACGAGCAGTACTTC. This codes for CASAGQGYEQYF.

V is TRBV20-1 and J is TRBJ1-5; D is unresolved. V gave up 3 bases and J gave up 4 bases, with 7 bases separating them. This CDR3 contains 12 residues. The V gene's germline CDR1 is DFQATT and CDR2 SNEGSKA (reference sequence). CDR3 sequence reads: CSASSWNQPQHF. Here the CDR3 DNA reads TGCAGTGCTAGTTCTTGGAATCAGCCCCAGCATTTT.

This clone was recorded once. The J gene is TRBJ2-7, the V gene TRBV4-1, with 8 nucleotides matching TRBD1. Germline assignment: CDR1 MGHRA and CDR2 YSYEKL. The CDR3 consists of 12 residues. V lost 1 base, J lost 8 bases, and 1 base stayed unmatched. CDR3 coding DNA: TGCGCCAGCAGCCAAGGGACAGGGAAGCAGTACTTC. Translated: CASSQGTGKQYF.